These T cell receptor beta chains were read from a single sample in a study of cytomegalovirus exposure and HLA in healthy donors. TCRdb's table, derived via immunoSEQ multiplex PCR, lists solely in-frame clones and lacks some. The top ten hold over 0.65% of the sample, which has about 160,000 clones, 80% to 90% seen once. The material sequenced was PBMCs. The receptor source for this set is a woman younger than 30 in good health and CMV-seronegative. Both conserved end residues are part of each CDR3. D genes are given only for firm matches. Clone sizes are given selectively: once, few, many, or a class where the clone is expanded.

j_call v_call d_call clone_size cdr3_aa cdr3_nt
TRBJ2-7 TRBV5-1 . . CASSGNWESYEQYF TGCGCCAGCAGCGGGAATTGGGAGTCCTACGAGCAGTACTTC
TRBJ2-3 TRBV9 . . CASSVAAEPTDTQYF TGTGCCAGCAGCGTGGCGGCGGAGCCCACAGATACGCAGTATTTT
TRBJ1-2 TRBV5-1 . . CASSFFSTANYGYTF TGCGCCAGCAGCTTCTTTAGTACGGCTAACTATGGCTACACCTTC
TRBJ2-7 TRBV28 TRBD1 few CASRRDRANAFYEQYF TGTGCCAGCAGAAGAGACAGGGCGAATGCCTTCTACGAGCAGTACTTC
TRBJ2-2 TRBV5-8 . once CASSLYHFRDSAGELFF TGTGCCAGCAGCTTGTACCATTTCAGGGATTCGGCCGGGGAGCTGTTTTTT
TRBJ1-6 TRBV6-1 . . CASSEVESPLHF TGTGCCAGCAGTGAAGTTGAGTCACCCCTCCACTTT
TRBJ2-7 TRBV19 . . CASSVSALLSYEQYF TGTGCCAGTAGTGTTAGCGCCCTCCTCTCCTACGAGCAGTACTTC
TRBJ2-2 TRBV29-1 TRBD2 . CSARGSSGRWFTGELFF TGCAGCGCCAGGGGCAGCAGCGGGAGGTGGTTCACCGGGGAGCTGTTTTTT
TRBJ2-7 TRBV16 TRBD1 . CASSPTRDSSHEQYF TGTGCCAGCAGCCCTACCAGGGACAGTTCGCACGAGCAGTACTTC
TRBJ2-5 TRBV7-7 . . CASSPLVGGAQETQYF TGTGCTAGCAGCCCCCTAGTTGGAGGGGCCCAAGAGACCCAGTACTTC
TRBJ2-7 TRBV6-5 . . CASSSRPDRLYEQYF TGTGCCAGCAGTTCCCGCCCGGACAGACTATACGAGCAGTACTTC
TRBJ2-4 TRBV5-1 TRBD1 once CASSRTGENIQYF TGCGCCAGCAGCCGGACAGGGGAAAACATTCAGTACTTC
TRBJ2-7 TRBV5-1 . . CASTSAGYEQYF TGCGCCAGCACGAGCGCGGGCTACGAGCAGTACTTC
TRBJ2-7 TRBV6-1 . . CASSVSDSYEQYF TGTGCCAGCAGCGTCTCAGACTCCTACGAGCAGTACTTC
TRBJ2-5 TRBV28 . . CATQRQETQYF TGTGCCACCCAGCGCCAAGAGACCCAGTACTTC
TRBJ2-7 TRBV5-1 TRBD1 . CASSGRGQGTYEQYF TGCGCCAGCAGCGGCCGGGGACAGGGGACCTACGAGCAGTACTTC
TRBJ1-5 TRBV30 TRBD1 . CAWSGGGTGDQPQHF TGTGCCTGGAGTGGTGGGGGGACAGGGGATCAGCCCCAGCATTTT
TRBJ1-2 TRBV19 TRBD1 few CASSGGQASNYGYTF TGTGCCAGTTCAGGGGGACAGGCCTCTAACTATGGCTACACCTTC
TRBJ2-5 TRBV27 . . CASSFSGTQETQYF TGTGCCAGCAGTTTTAGCGGCACCCAAGAGACCCAGTACTTC
TRBJ2-1 TRBV5-6 TRBD2 once CASSLVASGTTYNEQFF TGTGCCAGCAGCTTGGTTGCGAGCGGGACCACCTACAATGAGCAGTTCTTC
TRBJ2-7 TRBV4-1 . . CASSHGSWLAISNEQYF TGCGCCAGCAGCCATGGTTCCTGGCTAGCGATTTCCAACGAGCAGTACTTC
TRBJ2-7 TRBV6-1 . once CASSPEGAGTYEQYF TGTGCCAGCAGCCCCGAAGGGGCAGGGACCTACGAGCAGTACTTC
TRBJ2-7 TRBV5-4 TRBD2 . CASSHRLAGSYEQYF TGTGCCAGCAGCCACCGACTAGCGGGCTCTTACGAGCAGTACTTC
TRBJ2-7 TRBV5-6 . few CASSQLGGAATYEQYF TGTGCCAGCAGCCAGCTTGGTGGCGCGGCTACCTACGAGCAGTACTTC
TRBJ2-2 TRBV6-4 . . CASSDSAGKGTGELFF TGTGCCAGCAGTGATTCGGCGGGGAAGGGCACCGGGGAGCTGTTTTTT
TRBJ1-1 TRBV4-1 TRBD1 . CASSHTDRGRTFF TGCGCCAGCAGCCACACAGACAGGGGTAGGACTTTCTTT
TRBJ1-1 TRBV6-6 TRBD1 . CASSYDRVTEAFF TGTGCCAGCAGTTACGACAGGGTTACTGAAGCTTTCTTT
TRBJ1-4 TRBV6-5 . . CASSGGTGNEKLFF TGTGCCAGCTCTGGGGGGACCGGGAATGAAAAACTGTTTTTT
TRBJ2-5 TRBV7-6 TRBD1 . CASSSLTDRVETQYF TGTGCCAGCAGCTCCCTGACGGACAGGGTAGAGACCCAGTACTTC
TRBJ1-2 TRBV4-2 . . CASSQEGGGYTF TGTGCCAGCAGCCAAGAAGGGGGTGGCTACACCTTC
TRBJ2-3 TRBV27 . . CASSFSRGTDTQYF TGTGCCAGCAGTTTTTCGCGGGGTACAGATACGCAGTATTTT
TRBJ2-1 TRBV19 TRBD1 . CASSITPLQGAWSNEQFF TGTGCCAGTAGTATAACCCCCCTGCAGGGGGCTTGGAGTAATGAGCAGTTCTTC